This TCR beta chain derives from a study of blood T cell repertoires in COVID-19. Looking at the study overall: Donors in the United States, Italy and Spain gave samples during acute or convalescent COVID-19. T cells, B-cell-depleted T cells, or PBMCs supplied cDNA or gDNA.

Authors' analysis steps: Estimation of nucleated cell counts relied on the amplification of reference gene primers. Repertoires were generated with immunoSEQ multiplex PCR, while TCRdb's copy carries only in-frame clones and drops some. V and J calls plus clone size are reproduced from that table; the DNA served to infer D and trimming. In the table there are approximately 37,000 clones, around 90% of which are singletons. The CDR3 length is 15 residues. V trimming: 5 bases; J trimming: 7 bases; junction bases outside the gene matches: 3. The germline V gene has CDR1 SGHVS and CDR2 FNYEAQ. The chain links TRBV7-6 to TRBJ2-1; 15 nucleotides match TRBD2. This sequence originates from a human donor in a cohort sampled during active COVID-19. Sequences were obtained from peripheral blood. CDR3 amino acids: CASSRTSGRGNEQFF. The CDR3 bases are TGTGCCAGCAGCCGGACTAGCGGGAGGGGTAATGAGCAGTTCTTC.